These 25 T cell receptor beta chains were all obtained from the same sample, sequenced in a study of T cells in Graves' hyperthyroidism and ophthalmopathy (dated by TCRdb to the late 2010s). Library construction relied on multiplex PCR. For sequencing, an Illumina HiSeq 2000 was employed. TCR beta CDR3 regions were amplified from RNA transcripts. A first-round RT-PCR of the TCR CDR3 used the HTBI primer set with the Qiagen OneStep RT-PCR kit. The raw public reads went through TCRdb reprocessing: fastp at Q25, MiXCR clone calling, in-frame beta chains kept. One record per CDR3 amino acid sequence lists the most common genes and DNA. The sample has about 250,000 distinct CDR3 sequences on record, about 15% of them singletons. The top ten constitute over 30% of the sample. Sequencing used blood. All receptors come from a woman aged 45-65 years with Graves' hyperthyroidism that later progressed to Graves' ophthalmopathy.

The table lists this clonotype with many counts. V is TRBV27 and J is TRBJ2-7; 10 bases line up with TRBD1. The trim removed 6 bases at V and 6 bases at J, leaving 14 bases unmatched. The V gene's germline CDR1 is MNHEY and CDR2 SMNVEV (reference sequence). The CDR3 has 16 residues. The CDR3 loop is CASRPWAGQGTSEQYF. DNA for the CDR3: TGTGCCAGCAGACCTTGGGCGGGACAGGGGACTAGCGAGCAGTACTTC.

This clonotype has ten or more counts. The rearrangement uses TRBV18 and TRBJ1-5, with 12 bases matching TRBD1. V was pared by 2 bases and J by 5 bases, with 1 base of the junction left unmatched. This CDR3 is built from 15 residues. In germline, CDR1 is KGHSH, CDR2 LQKENI. The CDR3 DNA follows: TGTGCCAGCTCACCAGGGACAGGGGGCGATCAGCCCCAGCATTTT. Its protein is CASSPGTGGDQPQHF.

This clonotype was observed at least ten times. This rearrangement joins TRBV6-1 to TRBJ2-5, with D tentatively TRBD1 or TRBD2 (6 bases each). The CDR3 has 14 residues. Germline-derived CDR1 and CDR2 are MNHNS and SASEGT. V was pared by 5 bases and J by 5 bases, with 15 bases between. The CDR3 is CASSSTQGRETQYF. CDR3 nucleotide sequence: TGTGCCAGCAGTTCGACCCAGGGGAGGGAGACCCAGTACTTC.

At least ten counts were recorded for this clonotype. The chain has TRBV7-8 and TRBJ2-1; 12 bases align to TRBD2. The V gene end was trimmed by 4 bases and the J gene end by 7 bases; junction bases not matched to a gene: 2. The CDR3 has 14 amino acids. The germline CDR1 and CDR2 sequences are SGHVS and FQNEAQ. Here the CDR3 reads CASSSLAGGNEQFF. The CDR3 DNA reads TGTGCCAGCAGCTCACTAGCGGGAGGTAATGAGCAGTTCTTC.

The gene calls are TRBV9 and TRBJ1-6; TRBD1 might be the D (5 bases). The CDR3 contains 16 residues. Germline V gene data show CDR1 as SGDLS and CDR2 as YYNGEE. Between the trimmed V and J ends, which lost 3 bases and 8 bases, there was a span of 18 bases. Here the CDR3 DNA reads TGTGCCAGCAGCGCTGGGCCAGTAGGGGCCGATTCACCCCTCCACTTT. It yields the protein CASSAGPVGADSPLHF. The full variable domain, its missing parts supplied by reference TRBV9 and TRBJ1-6, is DSGVTQTPKHLITATGQRVTLRCSPRSGDLSVYWYQQSLDQGLQFLIQYYNGEERAKGNILERFSAQQFPDLHSELNLSSLELGDSALYFCASSAGPVGADSPLHFGNGTRLTVT.

This clonotype was seen only a few times. The V call is TRBV3-1, the J call TRBJ1-2; D might be TRBD1 (5 bases). The CDR3 is 14 amino acids. Germline loops: CDR1 LGHDT, CDR2 YNNKEL (reference sequence). The V end lost 4 bases, the J end lost 4 bases, and 13 bases lay between the germline ends. The CDR3 DNA sequence: TGTGCCAGCAGCCGGTACAGGAACCCCTATGGCTACACCTTC. This translates into CASSRYRNPYGYTF.

This clonotype was detected only a few times. The rearrangement links TRBV28 to TRBJ2-7; 7 positions agree with TRBD2. After removal of 2 bases from V and 3 bases from J, the junction contained 7 bases not matched to a gene. Germline CDR1 reads MDHEN; CDR2 reads SYDVKM. This CDR3 is 15 amino acids long. Here the CDR3 DNA reads TGTGCCAGCAGTTTAGGGCGGGAGTTTAACTACGAGCAGTACTTC. Translation: CASSLGREFNYEQYF.

This clonotype showed up many times. V gene TRBV20-1 combines with J gene TRBJ2-2; D could derive from TRBD1 or TRBD2 (5 bases each). Per germline, CDR1 DFQATT and CDR2 SNEGSKA (reference sequence). Trimming pared 7 bases from V and 3 bases from J, leaving 12 bases between. The CDR3 has 13 amino acids. The CDR3 spells CSVSGTDTGELFF. As DNA, the CDR3 is TGCAGTGTATCTGGGACGGACACCGGGGAGCTGTTTTTT.

The J gene is TRBJ2-3, the V gene TRBV4-1; D may be TRBD2 (5 bases). Per the germline V gene, CDR1 is MGHRA and CDR2 is YSYEKL. V lost 2 bases and J lost 3, with 15 bases in between. The length of the CDR3 is 16 residues. CDR3 protein: CASSQSEGMRTDTQYF. The CDR3 coding sequence is TGCGCCAGCAGCCAATCAGAGGGAATGAGGACAGATACGCAGTATTTT.

This clonotype was observed a few times. V gene TRBV10-1 combines with J gene TRBJ2-1; D is undetermined. There are 15 residues in the CDR3. V was trimmed by 2 bases and J by 0 bases, leaving 8 bases between them. The germline V gene has CDR1 WNHNN and CDR2 SYGVQD (reference sequence). The CDR3 sequence: CASSEGVSSYNEQFF. DNA for the CDR3: TGCGCCAGCAGTGAGGGAGTGAGCTCCTACAATGAGCAGTTCTTC.

Regarding this clonotype: A much larger clone differs from this one at a single base, so this may be a read error. CDR3 in amino acids: CASSQRGHTVPLNYGYTF. The CDR3 DNA is TGTGCCAGCAGCCAACGGGGGCATACAGTTCCCCTTAACTATGGCTACACCTTC. The chain couples TRBV5-5 to TRBJ1-2, with D maybe TRBD1 (6 bases). Trimming removed 4 bases at V and 1 base at J, with 23 bases between. The CDR3 consists of 18 residues. The V gene's germline CDR1 is SGHKS and CDR2 YYEKEE (reference sequence).

This clonotype occurred many times. This chain connects TRBV2 to TRBJ1-1, with 7 bases matching TRBD1. From germline, CDR1 is SNHLY and CDR2 FYNNEI. Losses at the gene ends were 2 bases for V and 10 bases for J; bases not matched to a gene: 10. The CDR3 is made up of 14 amino acids. CDR3 DNA: TGTGCCAGCAGTGAAAATAATCAACAGGGGCGAGCTTTCTTT. It specifies CASSENNQQGRAFF.

The chain is built from TRBV7-6 and TRBJ1-6; D is ambiguous. CDR1 and CDR2 (germline): SGHVS, FNYEAQ. The CDR3 spans 15 residues. Trimming stripped 7 bases from V and 9 bases from J, with 19 bases between. CDR3 nucleotide sequence: TGTGCCAGCACCGCCAGCAGGTCCGGTGGTTCACCCCTCCACTTT. Its protein product is CASTASRSGGSPLHF.

There are a few counts of this clonotype. The chain carries TRBV10-1 and TRBJ1-2, with D possibly TRBD1 on 5 matching bases. V was pared by 3 bases and J by 10 bases, with 12 bases between. The V gene's germline CDR1 is WNHNN and CDR2 SYGVQD (reference sequence). The length of the CDR3 is 12 residues. In DNA form, the CDR3 reads TGCGCCAGCAGTGACCTCCAGGGAGACTACACCTTC. As protein: CASSDLQGDYTF.

In this sample, this clonotype turned up many times. The chain carries TRBV6-1 and TRBJ1-1; D might be TRBD1 (6 bases). CDR1 MNHNS and CDR2 SASEGT come from the germline V gene. CDR3 length equals 13 residues. V was clipped by 7 bases and J by 5 bases, with 14 bases between them. This chain's CDR3 is CASMTTGSTEAFF. CDR3 sequence (DNA): TGTGCCAGCATGACTACAGGGTCTACTGAAGCTTTCTTT.

This clonotype was seen repeatedly, ten times or more. The chain carries TRBV2 and TRBJ2-3, with 10 bases aligning to TRBD2. This CDR3 has 15 residues. Trimming took 4 bases from V and 4 from J; bases not matched to a gene: 5. Germline V gene sequence: CDR1 SNHLY, CDR2 FYNNEI. Here the CDR3 DNA reads TGTGCCAGCAGTGGATCTAGCGGGAGCGCAGATACGCAGTATTTT. Its translation is CASSGSSGSADTQYF.

The rearrangement links TRBV19 to TRBJ2-1; 12 nucleotides align to TRBD2. Germline lookup yields CDR1 LNHDA and CDR2 SQIVND (reference sequence). The CDR3 runs 13 residues. J gave up 4 bases and V 9 bases, and 1 base lay outside the gene matches. The CDR3 DNA sequence: TGTGCCAGCGGACTAGCGGGATACAATGAGCAGTTCTTC. Its translation is CASGLAGYNEQFF.

This clonotype was picked up many times. The genes are TRBV7-2 and TRBJ1-1; D might be TRBD1 (5 bases). The CDR3 has 13 residues. Trimming removed 5 bases from V and 0 bases from J, with 7 bases in between. Germline values: CDR1 SGHTA, CDR2 FQGNSA. The CDR3 region has the DNA TGTGCCAGCAGCCGGGACCTGAACACTGAAGCTTTCTTT. Its protein product is CASSRDLNTEAFF.

This clonotype turned up a few times. The genes are TRBV20-1 and TRBJ1-3; D not resolved. V was trimmed by 3 bases and J by 2 bases, leaving 20 bases between them. Per germline, CDR1 DFQATT and CDR2 SNEGSKA (reference sequence). The CDR3 sequence is 17 residues long. The CDR3 sequence is CSASIERWGMAGNTIYF. CDR3 DNA: TGCAGTGCTAGCATCGAGAGGTGGGGTATGGCTGGAAACACCATATATTTT.

Ten or more counts support this clonotype. V is TRBV3-1 and J is TRBJ2-1, with 11 positions matching TRBD2. The CDR3 loop spans 16 amino acids. The germline CDR1 and CDR2 sequences are LGHDT and YNNKEL (reference sequence). After removal of 3 bases from V and 3 bases from J, the junction contained 4 bases not matched to a gene. This CDR3 is CASSQPGTSGYNEQFF. CDR3 nucleotides: TGTGCCAGCAGCCAGCCCGGGACTAGCGGCTACAATGAGCAGTTCTTC.

Of note for this clonotype: Possible read error: a much larger clone is one base away. The chain employs TRBV6-2 or TRBV6-3 and TRBJ1-2, with no clear D. Trimming stripped 0 bases from V and 3 bases from J, with 11 bases between. Germline V CDR1 and CDR2: MNHEY, SVGEGT. The CDR3 has 15 amino acids. This chain's CDR3 is CASSYSGRGDYGYTF. Written as DNA, the CDR3 is TGTGCCAGCAGTTACTCGGGCCGGGGAGACTATGGCTACACCTTC.

This clonotype has only a few counts. The V and J genes are TRBV20-1 and TRBJ1-2; possibly TRBD1 for D (5 bases). Trimming removed 1 base at V and 4 bases at J, with 19 bases between. CDR1 is DFQATT, CDR2 SNEGSKA, per germline (reference sequence). CDR3 length equals 16 residues. The CDR3 spells CSARADTTSFGYGYTF. The CDR3 region has the DNA TGCAGTGCTAGAGCGGACACTACTAGTTTTGGCTATGGCTACACCTTC.

This clonotype was recorded many times. The chain uses TRBV7-2 and TRBJ2-1; 8 nucleotides line up with TRBD2. Germline V gene sequence: CDR1 SGHTA, CDR2 FQGNSA. The CDR3 is 21 residues long. Losses at the gene ends were 4 bases for V and 0 bases for J; bases not matched to a gene: 20. The DNA of the CDR3 is TGTGCCAGCAGCTCCTCCCCCGAGCGGGAGAAGATTCGAAGCTCCTACAATGAGCAGTTCTTC. Translating gives CASSSSPEREKIRSSYNEQFF.

The rearrangement uses TRBV30 and TRBJ1-3; a weak D match, TRBD1 (5 bases). V was clipped by 3 bases and J by 4 bases, with 19 bases between them. The CDR3 totals 16 residues. Germline CDR1 GTSNPN, CDR2 SVGIG (reference sequence). CDR3 coding DNA: TGTGCCTGGAGGGGGGGGTCAAGGGGTTCCGGAAACACCATATATTTT. As protein: CAWRGGSRGSGNTIYF.

V usage is TRBV7-2 and J usage is TRBJ2-2; D gene unclear. CDR1 is SGHTA and CDR2 is FQGNSA in the germline V gene. The CDR3 covers 11 residues. The germline V and J ends were trimmed by 7 bases and 6 bases, with 6 bases remaining between them. The CDR3 DNA reads TGTGCCAGCAAATTCTCCGGGGAGCTGTTTTTT. Its protein is CASKFSGELFF.